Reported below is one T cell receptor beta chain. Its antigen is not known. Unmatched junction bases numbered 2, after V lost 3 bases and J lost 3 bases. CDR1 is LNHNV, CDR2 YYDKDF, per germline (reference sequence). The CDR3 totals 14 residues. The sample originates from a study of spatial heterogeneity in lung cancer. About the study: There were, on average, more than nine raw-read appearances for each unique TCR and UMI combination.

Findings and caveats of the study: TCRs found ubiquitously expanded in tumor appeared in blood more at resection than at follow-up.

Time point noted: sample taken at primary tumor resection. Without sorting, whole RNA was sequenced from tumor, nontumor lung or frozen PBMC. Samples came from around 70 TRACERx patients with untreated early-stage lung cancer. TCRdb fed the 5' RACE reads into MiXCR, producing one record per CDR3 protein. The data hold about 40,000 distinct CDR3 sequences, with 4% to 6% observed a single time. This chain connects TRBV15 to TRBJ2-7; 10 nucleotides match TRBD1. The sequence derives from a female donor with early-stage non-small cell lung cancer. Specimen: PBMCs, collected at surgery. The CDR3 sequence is CATSSRTGGYEQYF. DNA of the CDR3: TGTGCCACCAGCAGCCGGACAGGGGGCTACGAGCAGTACTTC. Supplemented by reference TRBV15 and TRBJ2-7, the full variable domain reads DAMVIQNPRYQVTQFGKPVTLSCSQTLNHNVMYWYQQKSSQAPKLLFHYYDKDFNNEADTPDNFQSRRPNTSFCFLDIRSPGLGDTAMYLCATSSRTGGYEQYFGPGTRLTVT.